A selection of T cell receptor beta chains follows, all from one sample in a study of graft-versus-host responses after intestinal transplantation. TCRdb keeps only in-frame clones here, not all; method: immunoSEQ multiplex PCR. The sample includes 90,000 to 95,000 clones, roughly 90% seen only once; the top ten take more than 0.4%. These receptors lack a known antigen. The sample in question was unstimulated CD8+ T cells sorted from spleen or lymph node cells, obtained before intestinal transplant. These receptors all stem from a human donor who received an intestinal transplant. Each CDR3 is given with its conserved first and last residue. The D gene is left open where the match is weak. Clone sizes are given selectively: once, few, many, or a class where the clone is expanded.

NA	TRBJ2-7	NA	TRBV14	CASSQGGHPHEQYF	TGTGCCAGCAGCCAAGGGGGACATCCCCACGAGCAGTACTTC
NA	TRBJ1-5	NA	TRBV27	CASSLSFGGSNQPQHF	TGTGCCAGCAGTTTATCGTTCGGGGGATCCAATCAGCCCCAGCATTTT
NA	TRBJ1-1	NA	TRBV10-2	CASSEWEGAISEAFF	TGCGCCAGCAGTGAGTGGGAGGGCGCGATCTCTGAAGCTTTCTTT
NA	TRBJ2-7	NA	TRBV5-1	CASSLNGGLNEQYF	TGCGCCAGCAGCTTAAACGGGGGGCTTAACGAGCAGTACTTC
TRBD1	TRBJ1-1	once	TRBV10-3	CAISVRGRTEAFF	TGTGCCATCAGTGTAAGGGGGCGGACTGAAGCTTTCTTT
TRBD1	TRBJ1-3	NA	TRBV5-1	CASSADRGPGNTIYF	TGCGCCAGCAGCGCTGACAGGGGGCCTGGAAACACCATATATTTT
NA	TRBJ2-1	NA	TRBV6-5	CASSYSVYNEQFF	TGTGCCAGCAGTTACAGCGTGTACAATGAGCAGTTCTTC
NA	TRBJ1-1	NA	TRBV29-1	CSAGAADNEAFF	TGCAGCGCCGGAGCGGCCGACAATGAAGCTTTCTTT
TRBD1	TRBJ2-7	NA	TRBV19	CASSMGQGAYEQYF	TGTGCCAGTAGTATGGGACAGGGGGCCTACGAGCAGTACTTC
NA	TRBJ2-7	NA	TRBV4-3	CASSQVQGEYYEQYF	TGCGCCAGCAGCCAAGTACAGGGCGAGTACTACGAGCAGTACTTC
NA	TRBJ2-7	NA	TRBV6-1	CGRLRGSYEQYF	TGTGGCAGGCTGCGGGGATCCTACGAGCAGTACTTC
NA	TRBJ2-3	NA	TRBV2	CASSGREDTQYF	TGTGCCAGCAGTGGGAGGGAGGATACGCAGTATTTT
NA	TRBJ1-1	NA	TRBV21-1	CASSKADAIPWAFF	TGTGCCAGCAGCAAAGCTGATGCTATCCCTTGGGCTTTCTTT
TRBD1	TRBJ1-1	few	TRBV4-1	CASSPSDRGDAFF	TGCGCCAGCAGCCCTTCGGACAGGGGAGACGCTTTCTTT
TRBD2	TRBJ2-1	NA	TRBV10-3	CAISGAGAREQFF	TGTGCCATCAGTGGGGCGGGAGCAAGAGAGCAGTTCTTC
TRBD1	TRBJ2-3	few	TRBV7-6	CASSARDRLGDTQYF	TGTGCCAGCAGCGCACGGGACAGGCTAGGAGATACGCAGTATTTT
NA	TRBJ1-1	NA	TRBV19	CASSIQRQLITEAFF	TGTGCCAGTAGTATTCAGCGACAGCTTATAACTGAAGCTTTCTTT
NA	TRBJ1-4	NA	TRBV15	CATSRGSPGNEKLFF	TGTGCCACCAGCAGAGGGTCCCCAGGGAATGAAAAACTGTTTTTT
NA	TRBJ2-7	NA	TRBV28	CASSLGISGNSYEQYF	TGTGCCAGCAGTTTAGGTATTAGCGGCAACTCCTACGAGCAGTACTTC
NA	TRBJ1-1	NA	TRBV5-1	CASSLRGNTEAFF	TGCGCCAGCAGCTTGAGGGGGAACACTGAAGCTTTCTTT
NA	TRBJ2-7	NA	TRBV6-1	CASSPGVPSYEQYF	TGTGCCAGCAGTCCCGGTGTCCCCTCCTACGAGCAGTACTTC
NA	TRBJ1-1	once	TRBV28	CASSLGGWVNTEAFF	TGTGCCAGCAGTTTAGGGGGCTGGGTGAACACTGAAGCTTTCTTT
NA	TRBJ1-1	NA	TRBV19	CASRWGGSTEAFF	TGTGCCAGTAGGTGGGGGGGGAGCACTGAAGCTTTCTTT
NA	TRBJ2-3	once	TRBV10-3	CAISLKGGTDTQYF	TGTGCCATCAGCCTGAAGGGGGGCACAGATACGCAGTATTTT
NA	TRBJ2-1	NA	TRBV29-1	CSVAGVGSYNEQFF	TGCAGCGTTGCAGGGGTCGGGTCCTACAATGAGCAGTTCTTC
NA	TRBJ1-3	NA	TRBV30	CACFLPGEGDTIYF	TGTGCCTGCTTCCTCCCAGGGGAGGGAGACACCATATATTTT
NA	TRBJ1-6	NA	TRBV19	CASSPSSYNSPLHF	TGTGCCAGTAGTCCCAGCTCCTATAATTCACCCCTCCACTTT
NA	TRBJ1-4	NA	TRBV4-1	CASSQLFRANEKLFF	TGCGCCAGCAGCCAATTGTTCAGGGCTAATGAAAAACTGTTTTTT
NA	TRBJ2-7	NA	TRBV7-7	CASSSGLGAYEQYF	TGTGCCAGCAGCTCCGGTCTGGGAGCCTACGAGCAGTACTTC